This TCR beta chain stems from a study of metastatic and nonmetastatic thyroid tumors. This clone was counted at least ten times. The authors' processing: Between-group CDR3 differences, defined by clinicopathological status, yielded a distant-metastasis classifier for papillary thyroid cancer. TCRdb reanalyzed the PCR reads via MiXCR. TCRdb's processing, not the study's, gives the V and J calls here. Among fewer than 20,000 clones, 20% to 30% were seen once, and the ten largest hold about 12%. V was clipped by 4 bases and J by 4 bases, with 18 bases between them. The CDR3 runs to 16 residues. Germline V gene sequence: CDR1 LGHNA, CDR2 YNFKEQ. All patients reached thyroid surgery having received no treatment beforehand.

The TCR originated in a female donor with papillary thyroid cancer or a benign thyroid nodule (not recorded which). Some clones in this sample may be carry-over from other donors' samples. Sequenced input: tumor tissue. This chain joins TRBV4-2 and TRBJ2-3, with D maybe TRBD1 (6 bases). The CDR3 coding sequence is TGTGCCAGCAGCCCCGTAGGGGGAATTGTGGCAGATACGCAGTATTTT. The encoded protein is CASSPVGGIVADTQYF.